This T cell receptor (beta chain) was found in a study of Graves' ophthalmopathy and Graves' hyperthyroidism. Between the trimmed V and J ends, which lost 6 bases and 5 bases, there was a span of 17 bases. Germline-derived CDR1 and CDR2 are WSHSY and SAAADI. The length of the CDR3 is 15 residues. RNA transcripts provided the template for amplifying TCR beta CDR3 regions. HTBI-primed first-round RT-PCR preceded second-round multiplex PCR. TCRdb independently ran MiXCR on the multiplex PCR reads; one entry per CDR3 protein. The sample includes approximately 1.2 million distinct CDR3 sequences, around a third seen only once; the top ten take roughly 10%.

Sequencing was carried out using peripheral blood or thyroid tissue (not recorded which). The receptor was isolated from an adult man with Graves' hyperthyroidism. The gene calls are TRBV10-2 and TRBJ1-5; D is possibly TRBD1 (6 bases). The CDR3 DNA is TGCGCCAGCAGGACTAGCGGGGGGCTGGATCAGCCCCAGCATTTT. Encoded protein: CASRTSGGLDQPQHF.